The clone carrying this T cell receptor (beta chain) has a handful of counts. Trimming took 3 bases from V and 0 from J, leaving 12 bases between them. The CDR3 sequence is 15 residues long. Per the germline V gene, CDR1 is SGHRS and CDR2 is YFSETQ. The data belong to a study of T cells in Graves' hyperthyroidism and ophthalmopathy. The CDR3 regions of TCR beta were amplified from RNA transcripts. An initial round of RT-PCR targeting the TCR CDR3 relied on the HTBI primer set. From the multiplex PCR reads, TCRdb called clonotypes with MiXCR, one entry per CDR3 protein. This table holds 650,000 to 800,000 distinct CDR3 sequences, about 45% found once.

The chain employs TRBV5-1 and TRBJ2-5; D is unclear. The receptor was isolated from an adult man with Graves' disease, either hyperthyroidism or ophthalmopathy (not recorded which). The material sequenced was peripheral blood or thyroid tissue (not recorded which). In DNA form, the CDR3 reads TGCGCCAGCAGCTGGCGAGGACCAGACCAAGAGACCCAGTACTTC. Translated: CASSWRGPDQETQYF.